These T cell receptor beta chains were read from a single sample in a study of regulatory T cells in long-lasting Graves disease. TCRdb reprocessed the multiplex PCR reads via MiXCR and lists one record per CDR3 protein. The sample yields under 400,000 distinct CDR3 sequences, 15% to 20% seen once. These data also featured in a second study, about T cells in Graves' hyperthyroidism and ophthalmopathy.

The sample consisted of peripheral blood mononuclear cells (PBMCs), taken at new diagnosis, from a patient treated with antithyroid drugs. The source of these receptors is a man aged 40-49 years with Graves disease. The CDR3 runs from the conserved cysteine through the conserved F or W. D genes are given only for firm matches. Clone size, where shown, is once, few, many, or a class for clones that have expanded.

d_call: .; clone_size: few; cdr3_length: 15; v_call: TRBV5-4; j_call: TRBJ1-6; cdr3_aa: CASSSPGLNNSPLHF; cdr3_nt: TGTGCCAGCAGCTCCCCGGGTTTGAATAATTCACCCCTCCACTTT
d_call: TRBD2; clone_size: few; cdr3_length: 20; v_call: TRBV4-3; j_call: TRBJ2-5; cdr3_aa: CASSQDLRGWRGGASETQYF; cdr3_nt: TGCGCCAGCAGCCAAGATCTCCGGGGGTGGCGCGGGGGGGCCTCAGAGACCCAGTACTTC
d_call: .; clone_size: many; cdr3_length: 15; v_call: TRBV5-1; j_call: TRBJ2-2; cdr3_aa: CASSPGTAGTGELFF; cdr3_nt: TGCGCCAGCAGCCCCGGGACCGCAGGCACCGGGGAGCTGTTTTTT
d_call: TRBD2; clone_size: few; cdr3_length: 15; v_call: TRBV29-1; j_call: TRBJ2-1; cdr3_aa: CSVVPSGGLYNEQFF; cdr3_nt: TGCAGCGTTGTCCCTAGCGGGGGCCTATACAATGAGCAGTTCTTC
d_call: TRBD1; clone_size: many; cdr3_length: 15; v_call: TRBV5-1; j_call: TRBJ1-4; cdr3_aa: CASSRTDREDEKLFF; cdr3_nt: TGCGCCAGCAGCCGGACGGACAGGGAAGATGAAAAACTGTTTTTT
d_call: TRBD1; clone_size: many; cdr3_length: 15; v_call: TRBV5-1; j_call: TRBJ2-7; cdr3_aa: CASSSAGTGSYEQYF; cdr3_nt: TGCGCCAGCAGCTCGGCCGGGACAGGCTCCTACGAGCAGTACTTC
d_call: TRBD1; clone_size: many; cdr3_length: 13; v_call: TRBV5-5; j_call: TRBJ2-5; cdr3_aa: CAGTGTDQETQYF; cdr3_nt: TGTGCCGGGACGGGGACAGATCAAGAGACCCAGTACTTC
d_call: .; clone_size: .; cdr3_length: 14; v_call: TRBV4-1; j_call: TRBJ1-1; cdr3_aa: CASSQDMVRTEAFF; cdr3_nt: TGCGCCAGCAGCCAAGATATGGTAAGGACTGAAGCTTTCTTT
d_call: .; clone_size: many; cdr3_length: 14; v_call: TRBV5-1; j_call: TRBJ2-1; cdr3_aa: CASGLGGGYNEQFF; cdr3_nt: TGCGCCAGCGGGCTTGGGGGAGGTTACAATGAGCAGTTCTTC
d_call: .; clone_size: many; cdr3_length: 14; v_call: TRBV7-2; j_call: TRBJ2-2; cdr3_aa: CASSWRANTGELFF; cdr3_nt: TGTGCCAGCAGCTGGCGGGCGAACACCGGGGAGCTGTTTTTT
d_call: .; clone_size: .; cdr3_length: 17; v_call: TRBV4-1; j_call: TRBJ1-6; cdr3_aa: CASSQDIRWEPNSPLHF; cdr3_nt: TGCGCCAGCAGCCAAGATATAAGGTGGGAGCCTAATTCACCCCTCCACTTT
d_call: .; clone_size: .; cdr3_length: 13; v_call: TRBV25-1; j_call: TRBJ2-1; cdr3_aa: CASPEGVGNEQFF; cdr3_nt: TGTGCCAGCCCCGAAGGGGTAGGGAATGAGCAGTTCTTC
d_call: TRBD2; clone_size: many; cdr3_length: 16; v_call: TRBV24-1; j_call: TRBJ2-3; cdr3_aa: CATSESKRGSTDTQYF; cdr3_nt: TGTGCCACCAGTGAATCGAAGCGGGGTAGCACAGATACGCAGTATTTT
d_call: .; clone_size: .; cdr3_length: 15; v_call: TRBV19; j_call: TRBJ1-5; cdr3_aa: CASSSELESNQPQHF; cdr3_nt: TGTGCCAGTAGTTCTGAATTGGAGAGCAATCAGCCCCAGCATTTT
d_call: .; clone_size: .; cdr3_length: 14; v_call: TRBV7-2; j_call: TRBJ2-7; cdr3_aa: CASSLYLGAYEQYF; cdr3_nt: TGTGCCAGCAGCTTATATTTGGGAGCCTACGAGCAGTACTTC
d_call: TRBD1; clone_size: many; cdr3_length: 14; v_call: TRBV7-2; j_call: TRBJ1-6; cdr3_aa: CASSSGQPLDPLHF; cdr3_nt: TGTGCCAGCAGTTCGGGACAGCCCCTTGATCCCCTCCACTTT
d_call: TRBD1; clone_size: few; cdr3_length: 13; v_call: TRBV29-1; j_call: TRBJ2-7; cdr3_aa: CSVRPGQIYEQYF; cdr3_nt: TGCAGCGTCCGACCGGGACAGATCTACGAGCAGTACTTC
d_call: .; clone_size: many; cdr3_length: 11; v_call: TRBV5-1; j_call: TRBJ2-1; cdr3_aa: CASSFRDEQFF; cdr3_nt: TGCGCCAGCAGCTTTAGAGATGAGCAGTTCTTC
d_call: .; clone_size: many; cdr3_length: 14; v_call: TRBV11-2; j_call: TRBJ2-3; cdr3_aa: CASSYRDGTDTQYF; cdr3_nt: TGTGCCAGCAGTTACCGGGACGGCACAGATACGCAGTATTTT
d_call: .; clone_size: few; cdr3_length: 13; v_call: TRBV7-9; j_call: TRBJ2-1; cdr3_aa: CASSIPTANEQFF; cdr3_nt: TGTGCCAGCTCGATCCCGACCGCGAATGAGCAGTTCTTC
d_call: .; clone_size: many; cdr3_length: 14; v_call: TRBV10-3; j_call: TRBJ2-7; cdr3_aa: CAISDLGGTHEQYF; cdr3_nt: TGTGCCATCAGTGACCTTGGAGGAACCCACGAGCAGTACTTC
d_call: TRBD1; clone_size: .; cdr3_length: 16; v_call: TRBV20-1; j_call: TRBJ1-1; cdr3_aa: CSASQGGAVRNTEAFF; cdr3_nt: TGCAGTGCTAGTCAGGGGGGCGCGGTACGGAACACTGAAGCTTTCTTT
d_call: .; clone_size: once; cdr3_length: 14; v_call: TRBV28; j_call: TRBJ2-4; cdr3_aa: CASSLRDGDNIQYF; cdr3_nt: TGTGCCAGCAGCCTCCGGGACGGGGACAACATTCAGTACTTC
d_call: .; clone_size: many; cdr3_length: 18; v_call: TRBV6-1; j_call: TRBJ2-1; cdr3_aa: CASGYPGVTMRWPKWQFF; cdr3_nt: TGTGCCAGCGGATATCCCGGGGTTACAATGAGATGGCCCAAATGGCAGTTCTTC
d_call: .; clone_size: many; cdr3_length: 13; v_call: TRBV11-3; j_call: TRBJ1-5; cdr3_aa: CASSPGPNQPQHF; cdr3_nt: TGTGCCAGCAGCCCGGGCCCCAATCAGCCCCAGCATTTT
d_call: TRBD1; clone_size: .; cdr3_length: 14; v_call: TRBV14; j_call: TRBJ1-6; cdr3_aa: CASSHLTGVEALHF; cdr3_nt: TGTGCCAGCAGCCACCTAACAGGGGTAGAGGCCCTCCACTTT
d_call: .; clone_size: many; cdr3_length: 16; v_call: TRBV5-1; j_call: TRBJ1-5; cdr3_aa: CASSLEVTVSNQPQHF; cdr3_nt: TGCGCCAGCAGCTTGGAGGTTACCGTCAGCAATCAGCCCCAGCATTTT
d_call: .; clone_size: few; cdr3_length: 15; v_call: TRBV18; j_call: TRBJ1-6; cdr3_aa: CASSPPGRPNSPLHF; cdr3_nt: TGTGCCAGCTCACCACCAGGACGGCCCAATTCACCCCTCCACTTT
d_call: TRBD1; clone_size: many; cdr3_length: 15; v_call: TRBV12-3/TRBV12-4; j_call: TRBJ2-3; cdr3_aa: CASSLNDRVGDTQYF; cdr3_nt: TGTGCCAGCAGCTTAAACGACAGGGTAGGAGATACGCAGTATTTT
d_call: .; clone_size: many; cdr3_length: 16; v_call: TRBV9; j_call: TRBJ2-7; cdr3_aa: CASSVALGVSSYEQYF; cdr3_nt: TGTGCCAGCAGCGTAGCTTTGGGGGTTAGCTCCTACGAGCAGTACTTC
d_call: .; clone_size: many; cdr3_length: 12; v_call: TRBV11-2; j_call: TRBJ2-5; cdr3_aa: CASSPSIGTQYF; cdr3_nt: TGTGCCAGCAGCCCCTCCATTGGAACCCAGTACTTC
d_call: TRBD2; clone_size: many; cdr3_length: 14; v_call: TRBV30; j_call: TRBJ2-2; cdr3_aa: CAWIAGGPAGELFF; cdr3_nt: TGTGCCTGGATAGCGGGGGGCCCCGCCGGGGAGCTGTTTTTT
d_call: .; clone_size: .; cdr3_length: 14; v_call: TRBV10-3; j_call: TRBJ1-5; cdr3_aa: CAISDQGGNQPQHF; cdr3_nt: TGTGCCATCAGTGATCAGGGAGGGAATCAGCCCCAGCATTTT
d_call: TRBD1; clone_size: few; cdr3_length: 15; v_call: TRBV7-9; j_call: TRBJ2-5; cdr3_aa: CASSSDRVAQETQYF; cdr3_nt: TGTGCCAGCAGCTCGGACAGGGTGGCGCAAGAGACCCAGTACTTC
d_call: .; clone_size: .; cdr3_length: 14; v_call: TRBV19; j_call: TRBJ2-7; cdr3_aa: CASSGIQGSEEQYF; cdr3_nt: TGTGCCAGTAGTGGAATACAGGGATCCGAGGAGCAGTACTTC
d_call: TRBD1; clone_size: .; cdr3_length: 16; v_call: TRBV5-1; j_call: TRBJ1-4; cdr3_aa: CASSSSRGTVNEKLFF; cdr3_nt: TGCGCCAGCAGCTCCTCAAGGGGGACAGTTAATGAAAAACTGTTTTTT
d_call: .; clone_size: .; cdr3_length: 14; v_call: TRBV29-1; j_call: TRBJ2-1; cdr3_aa: CSVEPGSSYNEQFF; cdr3_nt: TGCAGCGTTGAACCAGGGAGCTCCTACAATGAGCAGTTCTTC
d_call: .; clone_size: many; cdr3_length: 13; v_call: TRBV7-9; j_call: TRBJ2-5; cdr3_aa: CASSFRPRETQYF; cdr3_nt: TGTGCCAGCAGCTTCCGCCCCCGGGAGACCCAGTACTTC
d_call: .; clone_size: many; cdr3_length: 16; v_call: TRBV5-1; j_call: TRBJ2-3; cdr3_aa: CASSLAVEVGTDTQYF; cdr3_nt: TGCGCCAGCAGCTTGGCAGTCGAAGTAGGCACAGATACGCAGTATTTT
d_call: .; clone_size: many; cdr3_length: 15; v_call: TRBV6-1; j_call: TRBJ2-5; cdr3_aa: CASSEAVYLGETQYF; cdr3_nt: TGTGCCAGCAGTGAAGCTGTCTATCTAGGGGAGACCCAGTACTTC
d_call: .; clone_size: few; cdr3_length: 17; v_call: TRBV10-3; j_call: TRBJ1-3; cdr3_aa: CAISEFDGHYSGNTIYF; cdr3_nt: TGTGCCATCAGTGAGTTCGATGGACACTACTCTGGAAACACCATATATTTT
d_call: .; clone_size: many; cdr3_length: 13; v_call: TRBV12-3/TRBV12-4; j_call: TRBJ1-4; cdr3_aa: CASSSARGMKLFF; cdr3_nt: TGTGCCAGCAGCAGTGCCCGAGGGATGAAACTGTTTTTT
d_call: .; clone_size: .; cdr3_length: 11; v_call: TRBV12-3/TRBV12-4; j_call: TRBJ2-2; cdr3_aa: CAVRITGEPFF; cdr3_nt: TGTGCCGTACGGATCACCGGGGAGCCGTTTTTT
d_call: .; clone_size: many; cdr3_length: 16; v_call: TRBV28; j_call: TRBJ1-5; cdr3_aa: CASSQPGGGGNQPQHF; cdr3_nt: TGTGCCAGCAGTCAACCGGGGGGTGGGGGGAATCAGCCCCAGCATTTT
d_call: .; clone_size: .; cdr3_length: 14; v_call: TRBV2; j_call: TRBJ1-1; cdr3_aa: CASIPTQGSTEAFF; cdr3_nt: TGTGCCAGCATTCCAACCCAGGGATCCACTGAAGCTTTCTTT
d_call: TRBD2; clone_size: many; cdr3_length: 13; v_call: TRBV20-1; j_call: TRBJ2-5; cdr3_aa: CSGKRGARETQYF; cdr3_nt: TGCAGTGGGAAGCGGGGGGCCAGGGAGACCCAGTACTTC
d_call: .; clone_size: many; cdr3_length: 13; v_call: TRBV30; j_call: TRBJ1-2; cdr3_aa: CAWSVGGAYGYTF; cdr3_nt: TGTGCCTGGAGTGTGGGTGGGGCCTATGGCTACACCTTC
d_call: .; clone_size: few; cdr3_length: 14; v_call: TRBV20-1; j_call: TRBJ1-2; cdr3_aa: CSAWDGQLLKGYTF; cdr3_nt: TGCAGTGCTTGGGACGGTCAACTATTGAAAGGCTACACCTTC
d_call: TRBD1; clone_size: few; cdr3_length: 15; v_call: TRBV18; j_call: TRBJ2-7; cdr3_aa: CASSQPGTGAYEQYF; cdr3_nt: TGTGCCAGCTCACAACCCGGGACAGGGGCCTACGAGCAGTACTTC
d_call: .; clone_size: many; cdr3_length: 14; v_call: TRBV2; j_call: TRBJ1-2; cdr3_aa: CASSELRAGSEYTF; cdr3_nt: TGTGCCAGCAGTGAACTGAGGGCGGGCAGCGAGTACACCTTC
d_call: TRBD2; clone_size: many; cdr3_length: 18; v_call: TRBV7-2; j_call: TRBJ2-3; cdr3_aa: CASSAHRTSGGSTDTQYF; cdr3_nt: TGTGCCAGCAGCGCGCACCGGACTAGCGGGGGGTCAACAGATACGCAGTATTTT
d_call: .; clone_size: few; cdr3_length: 15; v_call: TRBV9; j_call: TRBJ2-4; cdr3_aa: CASSVGWEAKNIQYF; cdr3_nt: TGTGCCAGCAGCGTAGGGTGGGAGGCCAAAAACATTCAGTACTTC
d_call: .; clone_size: few; cdr3_length: 15; v_call: TRBV27; j_call: TRBJ2-1; cdr3_aa: CASSRLGHIDNEQFF; cdr3_nt: TGTGCCAGCAGTCGACTCGGACACATTGACAATGAGCAGTTCTTC
d_call: TRBD1; clone_size: .; cdr3_length: 12; v_call: TRBV19; j_call: TRBJ1-6; cdr3_aa: CASGTGYSPLHF; cdr3_nt: TGTGCCAGTGGGACAGGGTATTCACCCCTCCACTTT
d_call: .; clone_size: many; cdr3_length: 16; v_call: TRBV9; j_call: TRBJ1-3; cdr3_aa: CASSVVAMGSGNTIYF; cdr3_nt: TGTGCCAGCAGCGTAGTGGCGATGGGCTCTGGAAACACCATATATTTT
d_call: TRBD2; clone_size: many; cdr3_length: 17; v_call: TRBV7-2; j_call: TRBJ2-1; cdr3_aa: CASSLEGLAGGFNEQFF; cdr3_nt: TGTGCCAGCAGCTTAGAGGGACTAGCGGGGGGCTTCAATGAGCAGTTCTTC
d_call: TRBD1; clone_size: .; cdr3_length: 15; v_call: TRBV12-3/TRBV12-4; j_call: TRBJ1-3; cdr3_aa: CASSLDRVAGNTIYF; cdr3_nt: TGTGCCAGCAGCCTTGACAGGGTAGCTGGAAACACCATATATTTT
d_call: .; clone_size: few; cdr3_length: 13; v_call: TRBV7-3; j_call: TRBJ1-1; cdr3_aa: CASSLIRDTEAFF; cdr3_nt: TGTGCCAGCAGCTTAATAAGGGACACTGAAGCTTTCTTT
d_call: TRBD1; clone_size: once; cdr3_length: 17; v_call: TRBV28; j_call: TRBJ2-2; cdr3_aa: CASRDIRDRLNTGELFF; cdr3_nt: TGTGCCAGCAGGGATATACGGGACAGATTAAACACCGGGGAGCTGTTTTTT
d_call: .; clone_size: few; cdr3_length: 13; v_call: TRBV29-1; j_call: TRBJ1-3; cdr3_aa: CSVRLGGGNTIYF; cdr3_nt: TGCAGCGTACGGCTGGGAGGTGGAAACACCATATATTTT